This TCR beta chain originates from a study of T-cell reconstitution after alpha-beta-depleted transplantation in children. Study-wide results and caveats: Expanded clones from the graft, numbering several hundred, reportedly supplied alpha-beta T cells about two months after transplant. Surviving recipient T cells and thymic progenitors produced the high day-60 TCRbeta diversity seen in some patients. Fresh T-cell production supplied most of the T-cell counts and diversity seen one year after transplant.

In its sample, this clonotype was seen a few times. Its antigen is currently unknown. Construction of the TCRbeta library involved unique molecular identifiers. Using its own MiXCR run on the PCR reads, TCRdb lists one record per CDR3 protein. The repertoire holds 700,000 to 950,000 distinct CDR3 sequences, with 16% as singletons. V dropped 1 base and J dropped 7; count of bases not matched to a gene: 13. CDR3 size: 17 residues. The germline gives CDR1 SEHNR, CDR2 FQNEAQ (reference sequence). The receptor was isolated from a male patient aged 10-17 years who had a stem cell transplant for acute lymphoblastic leukemia, so the T cells may come from the graft donor. This sequence joins TRBV7-9 and TRBJ2-3, with 8 bases aligning to TRBD2. The specimen comprised PBMCs, mostly from graft donor cells, sampled 360 days after TCRalphabeta/CD19-depleted stem cell transplant. The chain's CDR3 is CASSLGQTSGASNTQYF. CDR3 in DNA: TGTGCCAGCAGCTTAGGGCAAACTAGCGGAGCCAGCAATACGCAGTATTTT.